These 19 T cell receptor beta chains were sequenced from one sample in a study of T cell repertoires in cytomegalovirus infection. These receptors' targets are unknown. TCRdb reprocessed the reads via MiXCR and lists one record per CDR3 protein. The data hold about 920,000 distinct CDR3 sequences, with around 30% observed a single time. This sample comprised cultured CD8+ T cells from PBMCs, obtained from culture after CMV antigen stimulation. These receptors all come from a human donor in good health (CMV status not recorded). Some clones in this sample may be carry-over from other donors' samples.

This clonotype was detected only a few times. CDR3 DNA sequence: TGTGCCAGCAGCTTTGGAAACGAGCAGTACTTC. It specifies CASSFGNEQYF. The rearrangement links TRBV7-9 to TRBJ2-7; no firm D call. V lost 3 bases to trimming and J lost 5 bases, with 5 bases between them. CDR1 and CDR2 (germline): SEHNR, FQNEAQ (reference sequence). The length of the CDR3 is 11 residues.

By sample share, this clonotype is medium-sized. CDR3 sequence: CASSLWTGGRSGGAYEQYV. CDR3 coding DNA: TGTGCCAGCAGCTTGTGGACAGGGGGCCGAAGCGGGGGGGCATACGAGCAGTACGTC. The chain has TRBV7-2 and TRBJ2-7, with D maybe TRBD1 (11 bases). The CDR3 runs 19 residues. Deletions cut 3 bases from V and 4 bases from J, with 28 bases between. The germline V gene encodes CDR1 SGHTA and CDR2 FQGNSA.

This chain links TRBV9 with TRBJ1-2; tentatively, D is TRBD1 (6 bases). The CDR3 extends over 14 amino acids. CDR1 SGDLS and CDR2 YYNGEE come from the germline V gene. Trimming shortened V by 5 bases and J by 4 bases, and 15 bases separated the two germline ends. In DNA form, the CDR3 reads TGTGCCAGCAGAGCTCCAGGGGCCCTCTATGGCTACACCTTC. It encodes CASRAPGALYGYTF.

This clonotype is a singleton in its sample. This sequence joins TRBV15 and TRBJ2-5, with D tentatively TRBD1 (6 bases). The CDR3 extends over 14 amino acids. Germline assignment: CDR1 LNHNV and CDR2 YYDKDF (reference sequence). Trimming removed 3 bases from V and 4 bases from J, with 12 bases in between. CDR3 protein: CATSRIQGPETQYF. As DNA, the CDR3 is TGTGCCACCAGCAGGATACAGGGCCCAGAGACCCAGTACTTC. Combining the CDR3 with reference TRBV15 and TRBJ2-5 gives the whole variable domain DAMVIQNPRYQVTQFGKPVTLSCSQTLNHNVMYWYQQKSSQAPKLLFHYYDKDFNNEADTPDNFQSRRPNTSFCFLDIRSPGLGDTAMYLCATSRIQGPETQYFGPGTRLLVL.

This clonotype appeared a few times. The V call is TRBV4-1, the J call TRBJ2-3, with a possible D match to TRBD1 (6 bases). The CDR3 is made up of 15 amino acids. Trimming removed 0 bases at V and 5 bases at J, with 12 bases between. Germline V gives CDR1 MGHRA, CDR2 YSYEKL. The CDR3: CASSQEAAQGDTQYF. CDR3 DNA: TGCGCCAGCAGCCAAGAAGCGGCACAGGGAGATACGCAGTATTTT.

This chain connects TRBV27 to TRBJ1-1; D remains ambiguous. Germline CDR1 and CDR2: MNHEY and SMNVEV (reference sequence). There are 13 residues in the CDR3. The germline V and J ends were trimmed by 5 bases and 1 base, with 8 bases remaining between them. The CDR3 here is CASSPFSNTEAFF. The CDR3 DNA sequence: TGTGCCAGCAGTCCGTTCTCGAACACTGAAGCTTTCTTT.

This clonotype was seen just once. One end of the junction fails to match germline, which may point to a read error. The rearrangement uses TRBV7-6 and TRBJ1-4, with 7 bases fitting TRBD1. The CDR3 sequence is 16 residues long. Germline V gives CDR1 SGHVS, CDR2 FNYEAQ. The CDR3 region has the DNA TGTGTCAGCAGCCCAGGGGGAACAAGGGACCGTGAAAAACTGTTTTTT. Translated: CVSSPGGTRDREKLFF.

The chain uses TRBV7-6 and TRBJ1-5; D unclear. V lost 6 bases to trimming and J lost 5 bases, with 14 bases between them. This CDR3 comprises 14 residues. Germline lookup yields CDR1 SGHVS and CDR2 FNYEAQ. The CDR3 nucleotides read TGTGCCAGCAGTCAAGGAGTTAATGATCAGCCCCAGCATTTT. It specifies CASSQGVNDQPQHF.

This clonotype has only a few counts. The chain recombines TRBV6-5 with TRBJ2-5; 9 bases are shared with TRBD2. Germline V gives CDR1 MNHEY, CDR2 SVGAGI. The ends lost 7 bases at V and 2 bases at J; junction bases unmatched: 11. This CDR3 has 16 amino acids. This CDR3 is CASTLEWRGGQETQYF. For the CDR3, the DNA is TGTGCCAGCACCCTAGAGTGGCGGGGGGGACAAGAGACCCAGTACTTC.

V is TRBV7-9 and J is TRBJ2-3, with D uncertain. The germline CDR1 and CDR2 sequences are SEHNR and FQNEAQ (reference sequence). V lost 5 bases, J lost 2 bases, and 14 bases lay in between. The CDR3 consists of 15 residues. The CDR3 protein is CASSQPTRVTDTQYF. The CDR3 DNA sequence: TGTGCCAGCAGCCAACCAACAAGGGTCACAGATACGCAGTATTTT.

The rearrangement joins TRBV9 to TRBJ1-1; possible D gene TRBD1, 6 bases. The CDR3 consists of 15 residues. Looked up from germline, CDR1 is SGDLS and CDR2 is YYNGEE. Trimming shortened V by 3 bases and J by 3 bases, and 15 bases separated the two germline ends. The CDR3 protein is CASSGEGVFDTEAFF. CDR3 DNA sequence: TGTGCCAGCAGCGGTGAGGGGGTTTTTGACACTGAAGCTTTCTTT.

J is TRBJ1-1 and V is TRBV19; D is uncertain. This CDR3 is 15 amino acids long. V lost 7 bases and J 5 bases, leaving 20 bases between the germline ends. Germline CDR1 reads LNHDA; CDR2 reads SQIVND (reference sequence). The CDR3 DNA reads as TGTGCCAGTACCCGGGGAGGGCCGCCTTTGACTGAAGCTTTCTTT. Translation: CASTRGGPPLTEAFF.

The chain has TRBV12-3 or TRBV12-4 and TRBJ1-2, with D perhaps matching TRBD1 (5 bases). The CDR3 is 12 amino acids. Trimming removed 8 bases at V and 4 bases at J, with 11 bases between. The CDR3 DNA sequence: TGTGCCAGCCTCCACGGGGGCTATGGCTACACCTTC. Translating gives CASLHGGYGYTF.

The chain combines TRBV27 with TRBJ2-7; no clear D. Germline V gene sequence: CDR1 MNHEY, CDR2 SMNVEV (reference sequence). This CDR3 has 13 residues. V lost 5 bases, J lost 4 bases, and 12 bases lay in between. The chain's CDR3 is CASSRSEGYEQYF. CDR3 sequence (DNA): TGTGCCAGCAGTAGGTCCGAAGGGTACGAGCAGTACTTC.

This clonotype was seen a handful of times. The chain joins TRBV6-1 to TRBJ2-1; D might be TRBD2 (6 bases). V was shortened by 5 bases and J by 2 bases, with 22 bases between the two germline ends. Germline values: CDR1 MNHNS, CDR2 SASEGT. CDR3 length: 18 amino acids. This chain's CDR3 is CASSLRLVGPLPYNEQFF. The CDR3 DNA follows: TGTGCCAGCAGTCTCCGACTAGTAGGCCCTCTTCCCTACAATGAGCAGTTCTTC.

This clonotype was counted a few times. The chain has TRBV25-1 and TRBJ2-1; 8 nucleotides agree with TRBD1. Trimming removed 6 bases from V and 4 bases from J; junction bases left unmatched: 14. The CDR3 length is 17 residues. The V gene's germline CDR1 is MGHDK and CDR2 SYGVNS. DNA for the CDR3: TGTGCCAGCAGCAGGGGGCTCGAGGGTTACCATTACAATGAGCAGTTCTTC. Its protein product is CASSRGLEGYHYNEQFF.

The rearrangement joins TRBV28 to TRBJ1-1, with 7 bases lining up with TRBD1. This CDR3 is built from 14 residues. Per germline, CDR1 MDHEN and CDR2 SYDVKM. V was clipped by 6 bases and J by 1 base; unmatched bases: 5. CDR3 sequence reads: CASRPGQRNTEAFF. CDR3 coding DNA: TGTGCCAGCAGGCCGGGACAGAGGAACACTGAAGCTTTCTTT.

This clonotype was found a few times. This chain connects TRBV10-3 to TRBJ1-2; 10 bases map to TRBD1. Germline CDR1 reads ENHRY; CDR2 reads SYGVKD. V lost 0 bases to trimming and J lost 1 base; unmatched junction nucleotides: 5. The CDR3 sequence is 17 residues long. The CDR3 sequence: CAISESQGTGDNYGYTF. In nucleotides, the CDR3 is TGTGCCATCAGTGAGTCACAAGGGACAGGGGATAACTATGGCTACACCTTC.

The V gene is TRBV23-1, the J gene TRBJ2-3; D tentatively fits TRBD1 or TRBD2 (5 bases each). TRBV23-1 is an ORF for which the function is uncertain. CDR3 length: 12 amino acids. The ends were cut back, 9 bases at V and 0 bases at J, with 7 bases in the middle. CDR3 nucleotides: TGCGCCAGTGGGACGAGCACAGATACGCAGTATTTT. It translates to CASGTSTDTQYF.